This passage covers 27 T cell receptor beta chains from one sample sequenced in a study of early T cells in non-severe SARS-CoV-2 infection. TCRdb fed the 5' RACE reads into MiXCR, producing one record per CDR3 protein. The sample consists of about 92,000 distinct CDR3 sequences, about 15% of them appearing once. Sequences were obtained from whole blood. The receptors shown here come from an adult who was a healthcare worker with PCR-confirmed SARS-CoV-2 infection or an uninfected control (not recorded which).

The gene calls are TRBV5-8 and TRBJ1-6; D perhaps matches TRBD1 (5 bases). The CDR3 covers 15 residues. The ends were cut back, 3 bases at V and 7 bases at J, with 14 bases in the middle. Germline values: CDR1 SGHTS, CDR2 YDEGEE. CDR3 DNA: TGTGCCAGCAGCTCCTCCGGGACCGTGAATTCACCCCTCCACTTT. Translated: CASSSSGTVNSPLHF.

The CDR3 spells CASSPWDRGTLNTEAFF. In nucleotides, the CDR3 is TGTGCCAGCAGCCCGTGGGACAGGGGGACCCTGAACACTGAAGCTTTCTTT. This chain connects TRBV9 to TRBJ1-1, with TRBD1 identical over 11 bases. The length of the CDR3 is 17 residues. CDR1 and CDR2 from the germline V gene are SGDLS and YYNGEE. J was trimmed by 0 bases and V by 4 bases; bases with no gene match: 8. The full variable domain, completed using reference TRBV9 and TRBJ1-1, is DSGVTQTPKHLITATGQRVTLRCSPRSGDLSVYWYQQSLDQGLQFLIQYYNGEERAKGNILERFSAQQFPDLHSELNLSSLELGDSALYFCASSPWDRGTLNTEAFFGQGTRLTVV.

This rearrangement joins TRBV5-1 to TRBJ2-7; D possibly corresponds to TRBD1 (6 bases). The CDR3 loop spans 15 amino acids. CDR1 SGHRS and CDR2 YFSETQ come from the germline V gene. Trimming cost V 3 bases and J 0 bases, with 13 bases left between them. In DNA form, the CDR3 reads TGCGCCAGCAGCTCGACAGGAATGAGCTCCTACGAGCAGTACTTC. Residues: CASSSTGMSSYEQYF. Full variable domain (outside the CDR3, taken from reference TRBV5-1 and TRBJ2-7): KAGVTQTPRYLIKTRGQQVTLSCSPISGHRSVSWYQQTPGQGLQFLFEYFSETQRNKGNFPGRFSGRQFSNSRSEMNVSTLELGDSALYLCASSSTGMSSYEQYFGPGTRLTVT.

As for this clonotype: The germline gene is not matched at one end of the junction; a read error may be the cause. The chain recombines TRBV20-1 with TRBJ2-7; no firm D call. The CDR3 covers 11 residues. Germline V gene data show CDR1 as DFQATT and CDR2 as SNEGSKA (reference sequence). The CDR3 loop reads CSAREAYEQYF. The CDR3 DNA reads as TGCAGTGCTCGAGAGGCCTACGAGCAGTACTTC.

This clonotype was picked up a small number of times. V and J are TRBV6-4 and TRBJ2-3, with D uncertain. The CDR3 covers 13 residues. CDR1 and CDR2 (germline): MRHNA, SNTAGT. With 2 bases removed from V and 2 bases from J, the gap between germline ends came to 5 bases. The CDR3 is CASSDVATDTQYF. The CDR3 bases are TGTGCCAGCAGTGACGTAGCCACAGATACGCAGTATTTT.

This clonotype was counted a few times. The chain combines TRBV6-2 or TRBV6-3 with TRBJ2-4, with D uncertain. V was shortened by 3 bases and J by 3 bases, with 12 bases between the two germline ends. Germline values: CDR1 MNHEY, CDR2 SVGEGT. The CDR3 runs to 15 residues. CDR3 sequence reads: CASSYREMGKNIQYF. For the CDR3, the DNA is TGTGCCAGCAGTTATAGGGAAATGGGCAAAAACATTCAGTACTTC.

This chain connects TRBV6-4 to TRBJ1-2; the match to TRBD1 covers 9 bases. The length of the CDR3 is 14 residues. Germline V CDR1 and CDR2: MRHNA, SNTAGT. The J segment lost 4 bases and the V segment lost 6 bases, leaving 6 bases of the junction unmatched. The DNA of the CDR3 is TGTGCCAGCAGGAGGGACAGGGAGGCCTATGGCTACACCTTC. This encodes CASRRDREAYGYTF.

This clonotype has ten or more counts. The CDR3 is CASEVGDNQPQHF. DNA of the CDR3: TGTGCCAGCGAAGTGGGGGACAATCAGCCCCAGCATTTT. The chain employs TRBV7-9 and TRBJ1-5, with D tentatively TRBD1 (5 bases). The CDR3 consists of 13 residues. In germline, CDR1 is SEHNR, CDR2 FQNEAQ (reference sequence). Trimming took off 8 bases at V and 3 bases at J, with 11 bases between the two ends.

This clonotype was seen a handful of times. CDR3 in amino acids: CAIRTAYEQYF. DNA for the CDR3: TGTGCCATCAGGACAGCTTACGAGCAGTACTTC. The chain links TRBV10-3 to TRBJ2-7; tentatively, D is TRBD1 (5 bases). Germline V CDR1 and CDR2: ENHRY, SYGVKD. This CDR3 is 11 amino acids long. V was pared by 6 bases and J by 4 bases, with 7 bases between.

The chain employs TRBV20-1 and TRBJ2-1; 11 nucleotides match TRBD2. The germline CDR1 and CDR2 sequences are DFQATT and SNEGSKA (reference sequence). The CDR3 is made up of 16 amino acids. Trimming at V came to 3 bases and at J to 4 bases, leaving 8 bases not matched to a gene. The CDR3, as DNA: TGCAGTGCTAGCCCCGCGACTAGCGGGGTTTACAATGAGCAGTTCTTC. Its protein product is CSASPATSGVYNEQFF.

This clonotype has only a few counts. V gene TRBV3-1 combines with J gene TRBJ1-2; D is unclear. Germline V gives CDR1 LGHDT, CDR2 YNNKEL (reference sequence). The CDR3 spans 14 residues. Trimming removed 0 bases at V and 8 bases at J, with 13 bases between. The CDR3 DNA sequence: TGTGCCAGCAGCCAAGAAATTGGCAGTCAAGGCTACACCTTC. Translating it yields CASSQEIGSQGYTF.

In this sample, this clonotype turned up many times. The rearrangement uses TRBV6-2 or TRBV6-3 and TRBJ2-1; D possibly corresponds to TRBD1 (5 bases). Germline CDR1 and CDR2: MNHEY and SVGEGT. V dropped 1 base and J dropped 9 bases, with 7 bases sitting between them. The CDR3 is 12 residues long. The CDR3: CASSYLGREQFF. In nucleotides, the CDR3 is TGTGCCAGCAGTTACTTGGGGCGTGAGCAGTTCTTC.

In this sample, this clonotype turned up a few times. This sequence joins TRBV7-8 and TRBJ1-1; 7 positions agree with TRBD1. V lost 3 bases to trimming and J lost 7 bases; unmatched junction nucleotides: 5. This CDR3 has 13 amino acids. Germline V lookup: CDR1 SGHVS, CDR2 FQNEAQ. The CDR3, as DNA: TGTGCCAGCAGCTTTAGGACAGGAGTTGAAGCTTTCTTT. Translation: CASSFRTGVEAFF.

This clonotype was counted a few times. The chain joins TRBV11-2 to TRBJ2-7; 10 bases match TRBD2. The J segment lost 3 bases and the V segment lost 1 base, leaving 6 bases of the junction unmatched. The CDR3 extends over 16 amino acids. Germline values: CDR1 SGHAT, CDR2 FQNNGV. In DNA form, the CDR3 reads TGTGCCAGCAGCTTAGTGCTAGCGGGGGCCCACTACGAGCAGTACTTC. It yields the protein CASSLVLAGAHYEQYF.

The chain uses TRBV6-5 and TRBJ1-1; possible D gene TRBD1, 5 bases. CDR1 and CDR2 from the germline V gene are MNHEY and SVGAGI. This CDR3 contains 14 residues. Deletions cut 6 bases from V and 4 bases from J, with 15 bases between. This CDR3 reads CASSNPYRGTEAFF. Here the CDR3 DNA reads TGTGCCAGCAGCAACCCCTATAGGGGCACTGAAGCTTTCTTT.

This clonotype was recorded at least ten times. CDR3 sequence (DNA): TGTGCCAGCAGCCAGGGGCTGAACACTGAAGCTTTCTTT. Protein product: CASSQGLNTEAFF. V gene TRBV6-4 combines with J gene TRBJ1-1, with D tentatively TRBD1 (6 bases). The CDR3 extends over 13 amino acids. V gave up 6 bases and J gave up 0 bases, with 8 bases separating them. Per the germline V gene, CDR1 is MRHNA and CDR2 is SNTAGT.

The V call is TRBV21-1, the J call TRBJ1-6; TRBD1, as called in the table, went unchecked against the DNA. TRBV21-1 is recorded as a pseudogene. This CDR3 has 16 amino acids. In DNA, the CDR3 is TGTGCCAGCAGTACAGGGGGGAAAACCTATAATTCACCCCTCCACTTT. Translation gives CASSTGGKTYNSPLHF.

This clonotype has a handful of counts. This rearrangement joins TRBV12-3 or TRBV12-4 to TRBJ1-2; D remains unclear. The V end was cut by 8 bases, the J end by 8 bases, with 12 bases between. The CDR3 runs to 11 residues. In DNA form, the CDR3 reads TGTGCCAGCGGGTCAACGCGGGGCTACACCTTC. Its translation: CASGSTRGYTF.

Ten or more counts support this clonotype. This chain links TRBV29-1 with TRBJ1-2; the D gene is possibly TRBD1 (6 bases). The CDR3 spans 14 residues. The germline V and J ends were trimmed by 5 bases and 0 bases, with 13 bases remaining between them. CDR1 and CDR2 from the germline V gene are SQVTM and ANQGSEA. The CDR3 loop reads CSVRPGEANYGYTF. CDR3 in DNA: TGCAGCGTTCGGCCAGGGGAAGCTAACTATGGCTACACCTTC.

This clonotype has at least ten counts. The V and J genes are TRBV7-2 and TRBJ1-3, with 8 bases identical to TRBD1. J lost 0 bases, V lost 5 bases, and 6 bases had no gene match. Germline V gene lookup returns CDR1 SGHTA and CDR2 FQGNSA. The CDR3 length is 16 residues. The CDR3 is CASSLTGGNSGNTIYF. CDR3 bases: TGTGCCAGCAGCCTAACAGGGGGTAACTCTGGAAACACCATATATTTT.

The rearrangement uses TRBV2 and TRBJ1-6, with D unclear. V lost 6 bases, J lost 0 bases, and 9 bases lay in between. This CDR3 has 15 amino acids. Per the germline V gene, CDR1 is SNHLY and CDR2 is FYNNEI. CDR3 sequence reads: CASSRTDSYNSPLHF. The CDR3 DNA follows: TGTGCCAGCAGCAGGACGGACTCCTATAATTCACCCCTCCACTTT. The whole variable domain, remainder taken from reference TRBV2 and TRBJ1-6, is EPEVTQTPSHQVTQMGQEVILRCVPISNHLYFYWYRQILGQKVEFLVSFYNNEISEKSEIFDDQFSVERPDGSNFTLKIRSTKLEDSAMYFCASSRTDSYNSPLHFGNGTRLTVT.

This clonotype has only a few counts. The chain has TRBV28 and TRBJ1-1; D is unclear. Between the trimmed V and J ends, which lost 6 bases and 2 bases, there was a span of 10 bases. CDR1 MDHEN and CDR2 SYDVKM come from the germline V gene. The length of the CDR3 is 13 residues. CDR3 region: CASSRRPNTEAFF. As DNA, the CDR3 is TGTGCCAGCAGCCGCAGGCCAAACACTGAAGCTTTCTTT.

This clonotype has more than one count but fewer than ten. The chain links TRBV7-2 to TRBJ2-7, with 7 positions matching TRBD1. The length of the CDR3 is 15 residues. After removal of 2 bases from V and 0 bases from J, the junction contained 4 bases not matched to a gene. Germline V gene lookup returns CDR1 SGHTA and CDR2 FQGNSA. CDR3 coding DNA: TGTGCCAGCAGCTTAATGGGGACAGACTCCTACGAGCAGTACTTC. Protein product: CASSLMGTDSYEQYF.

The genes are TRBV10-2 and TRBJ2-3; a weak D match, TRBD2 (6 bases). CDR3 size: 15 residues. V lost 8 bases and J lost 6, with 21 bases in between. Per the germline V gene, CDR1 is WSHSY and CDR2 is SAAADI. The CDR3 nucleotides are TGCGCCAGCGGAGAGGGCTCGGCAGGGAGGGATACGCAGTATTTT. It specifies CASGEGSAGRDTQYF.

The rearrangement links TRBV5-4 to TRBJ2-6; 8 bases align to TRBD1. The CDR3 is 17 amino acids. CDR1 and CDR2 from the germline V gene are SGHNT and YYREEE (reference sequence). V shed 3 bases, J shed 1 base, and the junction held 6 bases outside the gene matches. CDR3 in amino acids: CASSWGTGNSGANVLTF. In DNA form, the CDR3 reads TGTGCCAGCAGCTGGGGGACAGGAAATTCTGGGGCCAACGTCCTGACTTTC.

This clonotype was observed many times. Mismatch with germline at one junction end may stem from a read error. In DNA, the CDR3 is TGTGCTAGCAGCTTAGGTCCAGGCACAGATACGCAGTATTTT. Translated: CASSLGPGTDTQYF. This chain joins TRBV7-7 and TRBJ2-3; D unclear. The CDR3 contains 14 residues. CDR1 is SSHAT, CDR2 FNYEAQ, per germline (reference sequence).

This clonotype came up a few times. This chain uses TRBV7-8 with TRBJ1-2, with D uncertain. Germline loops: CDR1 SGHVS, CDR2 FQNEAQ. The CDR3 has 14 amino acids. V was trimmed by 2 bases and J by 0 bases, leaving 7 bases between them. CDR3 DNA sequence: TGTGCCAGCAGCTTACAGGAGACTAACTATGGCTACACCTTC. Its translation is CASSLQETNYGYTF.